The present TCR beta chain was sequenced within a study of blood T cells in healthy people across ages (dated by TCRdb to between 2014 and 2016). Background for the entire study: Template switching captured roughly one uniquely barcoded TCR beta cDNA molecule per two T cells in model experiments. To avoid experimental bias, donors of different ages were distributed randomly across sequencing lanes. The study measured age-related changes in TCR beta repertoire diversity using deep sequencing normalized with unique cDNA molecular identifiers. The donors were split into four age groups: young (average around 16 years), middle-aged (roughly 42), aged (approximately 59) and long-lived (roughly 77). The study analyzed two additional independent replicas of 1 million unique cDNA reads from the same blood draw for two donors, one aged 18 to 29 and one aged 80 or older. Results and caveats for the whole study, not just this receptor: The percentage of naive T cells measured by flow cytometry correlated strongly with observed TCR beta diversity. Bulk unsorted PBMC profiling prevented conclusive comparison of naive and antigen-experienced compartments. Total diversity estimates from one million sequenced T cells were considered lower bounds and underestimates. Compared with the aged group, more naive CD4+ T cells, fewer expanded clones and increased TCR diversity were shown by the long-lived group, suggesting age selection. As age increased, observed TCR beta diversity per million T cells dropped in a roughly linear way, and a significant reduction was already evident by age about 40. The CMV infection status of donors was not known, potentially confounding age-related changes in expanded clonotypes.

About this clonotype itself: The specificity of this receptor is unknown. This may be a read error: a much more frequent sequence differs by one nucleotide.

Including cysteine and phenylalanine, the CDR3 has 12 amino acids. Just CDR3 DNA is preserved here, 36 bases in frame from base 1. A distance of 13 bases separates the germline ends of V and J, which lose 4 bases and 12 bases respectively. The germline V gene (reference sequence) supplies CDR1 LGHDT and CDR2 YNNKEL. The donors were under 40 Caucasian individuals from Russia, aged roughly 6 to 100 years, who were systemically healthy. Around 9.8 milliliters of peripheral blood were collected from each donor into EDTA-treated Vacutainer tubes. Ficoll-Paque density-gradient centrifugation was used to isolate PBMCs, with at least 6 million obtained per sample. Trizol reagent was used to extract total RNA from PBMCs, with at least 5.5 micrograms per sample. The percentages of naive CD45RAhigh/CD27high T cells were determined by flow cytometry on a PBMC aliquot from every donor. The library was obtained by 5' RACE. Sequencing relied on an Illumina HiSeq 2500. A second PCR of about 6 to 11 cycles was run with a J-beta primer mix and a sample-barcoded 5' primer. A unique molecular identifier was introduced onto each TCR beta cDNA molecule by a template-switch 5' adaptor carrying 12 random nucleotides. Each sample yielded at least 3 million CDR3-containing paired-end reads. All of the RNA was converted into first-strand cDNA using the Mint cDNA synthesis kit, with a TRBC-specific oligonucleotide serving as the primer. After uracil-DNA glycosylase treatment, a first 18-cycle PCR used universal primers M1SS and BC2_uni_R on all cDNA. The original pipeline was this. Normalization of each sample was performed by random selection of 1 million high-quality reads, each carrying a distinct molecular identifier. Reads with shared molecular identifiers were discarded instead of being binned into consensus sequences. MiTCR, set to a Q25 quality threshold and the strictest error-elimination algorithm, was used for CDR3 identification, clonotype clustering and error correction. A nonparametric unseen species model with Euler transformation was used to estimate lower-bound total TCR beta diversity. The raw public data were reprocessed by TCRdb itself: fastp quality trimming at Q25, MiXCR clonotype calling, in-frame beta chains only. Each entry is one CDR3 protein sequence, shown with its most common DNA and genes. TCRdb's processing, not the authors', yielded these V and J calls. For this sample there are around 710,000 distinct CDR3 sequences; 35% to 45% appear just once. Of the sample, around a fifth falls within the top ten clones.

The chain employs TRBV3-1 and TRBJ2-1, with the D call perhaps TRBD1 or TRBD2, each one matching 5 bases. The clonotype comes from a woman between 55 and 75 years old in good health. The sequenced material came from blood. The CDR3 region has the sequence CASSRDWDRQFF. The nucleotide sequence reads TGTGCCAGCAGCCGAGATTGGGACCGGCAGTTCTTC.